The 18 T cell receptor beta chains in this list originate from one sample, sequenced in a study of T cell responses to AZD1222 COVID-19 vaccine. The protocol was immunoSEQ multiplex PCR, while the TCRdb copy is restricted to in-frame clones and leaves out a portion. The sample lists some 130,000 clones; roughly 93% were seen once. The specimen comprised peripheral blood, sampled 28 days after the second AZD1222 dose. The source of these receptors is an adult who received the AZD1222 COVID-19 vaccine.

The chain couples TRBV5-1 to TRBJ2-2; TRBD2 might be the D (5 bases). The CDR3 runs 15 residues. Between the trimmed V and J ends, which lost 4 bases and 4 bases, there was a span of 14 bases. Germline V gene sequence: CDR1 SGHRS, CDR2 YFSETQ. The CDR3 DNA reads as TGCGCCAGCAGCCCTGTGACTACGACCACCGGGGAGCTGTTTTTT. This encodes CASSPVTTTTGELFF.

The chain employs TRBV15 and TRBJ1-6; the D is unclear. CDR1 is LNHNV, CDR2 YYDKDF, per germline (reference sequence). This CDR3 has 14 amino acids. Trimming took 0 bases from V and 6 from J, leaving 6 bases between them. CDR3 loop: CATSRDGVNSPLHF. The DNA for the CDR3 is TGTGCCACCAGCAGAGATGGAGTTAATTCACCCCTCCACTTT.

The chain recombines TRBV9 with TRBJ2-1; D gene uncertain. Germline lookup yields CDR1 SGDLS and CDR2 YYNGEE. Deletions cut 4 bases from V and 8 bases from J, with 25 bases between. This CDR3 region has 17 residues. The CDR3 is CASSPHTSGRVAHEQFF. The CDR3 region has the DNA TGTGCCAGCAGCCCCCATACCTCGGGCCGCGTTGCCCATGAGCAGTTCTTC.

This clone occurred a few times. The chain has TRBV6-5 and TRBJ1-3; D is ambiguous. Per the germline V gene, CDR1 is MNHEY and CDR2 is SVGAGI. Trimming took off 6 bases at V and 4 bases at J, with 4 bases between the two ends. The CDR3 length is 11 residues. CDR3 in amino acids: CASRIGNTIYF. The CDR3 region has the DNA TGTGCCAGCAGGATAGGAAACACCATATATTTT.

The CDR3 nucleotides read TGCGCCAGCAGTCAAGACCGACAGGGGGTATGGGAAAAACTGTTTTTT. Protein: CASSQDRQGVWEKLFF. This chain uses TRBV23-1 with TRBJ1-4; 9 nucleotides agree with TRBD1. TRBV23-1 is known as an ORF, though its function is uncertain. Trimming cost V 2 bases and J 8 bases; bases outside gene matches: 9. The CDR3 is 16 amino acids.

This chain links TRBV7-9 with TRBJ2-5; D is tentatively TRBD1 or TRBD2 (6 bases each). Germline CDR1 and CDR2: SEHNR and FQNEAQ (reference sequence). The V and J ends lost 5 bases and 5 bases respectively, with 15 bases between them. The CDR3 loop spans 14 amino acids. The CDR3 bases are TGTGCCAGCAGCCAAGTGGGGGGCTCGGAGACCCAGTACTTC. This sequence encodes CASSQVGGSETQYF.

The V and J genes are TRBV6-5 and TRBJ1-4; possibly TRBD1 for D (5 bases). There are 15 residues in the CDR3. Germline CDR1 reads MNHEY; CDR2 reads SVGAGI. Trimming removed 5 bases from V and 3 bases from J, with 13 bases in between. The CDR3 region is CASSRQGFSNEKLFF. The CDR3 DNA reads TGTGCCAGCAGTAGGCAGGGATTTTCTAATGAAAAACTGTTTTTT.

The genes are TRBV5-4 and TRBJ1-2, with D perhaps matching TRBD1 (6 bases). The V end lost 0 bases, the J end lost 4 bases, and 13 bases lay between the germline ends. This CDR3 has 15 amino acids. Germline CDR1 SGHNT, CDR2 YYREEE (reference sequence). CDR3 protein: CASSLDPDSGYGYTF. The DNA for the CDR3 is TGTGCCAGCAGCTTGGATCCGGACAGCGGCTATGGCTACACCTTC.

CDR3 sequence: CASSQGRGYQPQHF. CDR3 coding DNA: TGTGCCAGCAGCCAAGGTAGGGGGTATCAGCCCCAGCATTTT. The rearrangement joins TRBV3-1 (or the pseudogene TRBV3-2) to TRBJ1-5, with D possibly matching TRBD1 (6 bases). Between the trimmed V and J ends, which lost 1 base and 5 bases, there was a span of 9 bases. The V gene's germline CDR1 is LGHDT and CDR2 YNNKEL (reference sequence). This CDR3 region has 14 residues.

The chain links TRBV5-1 to TRBJ1-1; no definite D call. This CDR3 is built from 15 residues. V was trimmed by 4 bases and J by 1 base, leaving 14 bases between them. From germline, CDR1 is SGHRS and CDR2 YFSETQ. CDR3 in DNA: TGCGCCAGCAGCCGTGATGGCGTGCCGAACACTGAAGCTTTCTTT. Residues: CASSRDGVPNTEAFF.

Only one count was recorded for this clone. The identical CDR3 is also encoded by other nucleotide sequences in the sample. The rearrangement links TRBV6-1 to TRBJ1-1; D uncertain. From germline, CDR1 is MNHNS and CDR2 SASEGT. V gave up 3 bases and J gave up 1 base, with 6 bases separating them. This CDR3 spans 13 amino acids. CDR3 loop: CASSDRGNTEAFF. DNA for the CDR3: TGTGCCAGCAGTGACCGGGGGAACACTGAAGCTTTCTTT.

V is TRBV2 and J is TRBJ2-3, with D possibly being TRBD2 (6 bases). The CDR3 covers 15 residues. The V end lost 10 bases, the J end lost 0 bases, and 17 bases lay between the germline ends. The germline CDR1 and CDR2 sequences are SNHLY and FYNNEI. The CDR3 sequence is CATMEGWASTDTQYF. In DNA, the CDR3 is TGTGCCACCATGGAGGGGTGGGCTAGCACAGATACGCAGTATTTT.

This clone was found once. The J gene is TRBJ2-3, the V gene TRBV5-8; unclear D gene. The CDR3 is 14 residues long. Per the germline V gene, CDR1 is SGHTS and CDR2 is YDEGEE. V was trimmed by 0 bases and J by 1 base, leaving 6 bases between them. The CDR3 nucleotides read TGTGCCAGCAGCTTGGAAACGGGCACAGATACGCAGTATTTT. As protein: CASSLETGTDTQYF.

The V call is TRBV19, the J call TRBJ1-2, with D possibly being TRBD1 (6 bases). The CDR3 has 13 residues. Trimming stripped 5 bases from V and 8 bases from J, with 15 bases between. From germline, CDR1 is LNHDA and CDR2 SQIVND (reference sequence). CDR3 nucleotide sequence: TGTGCCAGTAGTCCTACAGGGCGACGAGGCTACACCTTC. It is translated as CASSPTGRRGYTF.

The V and J genes are TRBV4-1 and TRBJ2-3; TRBD2 matches 12 bases. CDR1 is MGHRA and CDR2 is YSYEKL in the germline V gene. J gave up 3 bases and V 0 bases, and 13 bases lay outside the gene matches. The CDR3 runs to 20 residues. The CDR3 DNA follows: TGCGCCAGCAGCCAAGATCGGGGGAGACTAGCGGGAGAAGAGACAGATACGCAGTATTTT. Encoded protein: CASSQDRGRLAGEETDTQYF.

The chain is built from TRBV2 and TRBJ2-7, with 8 nucleotides matching TRBD1. The length of the CDR3 is 14 residues. Trimming removed 6 bases from V and 0 bases from J; junction bases left unmatched: 4. CDR1 SNHLY and CDR2 FYNNEI come from the germline V gene. The CDR3 DNA follows: TGTGCCAGCAGCTGGGACAGGAGCTCCTACGAGCAGTACTTC. Its translation: CASSWDRSSYEQYF.

The chain combines TRBV27 with TRBJ1-2, with a weak D call TRBD1 (5 bases). Germline lookup yields CDR1 MNHEY and CDR2 SMNVEV (reference sequence). The CDR3 is made up of 12 amino acids. The V end lost 8 bases, the J end lost 8 bases, and 15 bases lay between the germline ends. CDR3 nucleotides: TGTGCCAGCGCCCTTAGGGGAGGAGGCTACACCTTC. Its translation is CASALRGGGYTF.

CDR3 region: CASSYDTRTIQYF. The CDR3 DNA sequence: TGTGCCAGCAGTTACGACACCCGGACCATTCAGTACTTC. V and J are TRBV6-2 or TRBV6-3 and TRBJ2-4; D is uncertain. This CDR3 has 13 amino acids. Germline V gives CDR1 MNHEY, CDR2 SVGEGT. V was trimmed by 2 bases and J by 9 bases, leaving 11 bases between them.